This TCR beta chain stems from a study of T-cell reconstitution after alpha-beta-depleted transplantation in children. Construction of the TCRbeta library involved unique molecular identifiers. MiXCR, applied by TCRdb to the PCR reads, yields one record per CDR3 protein. This sample has some 550,000 distinct CDR3 sequences, with around 19% found just once. The CDR3 extends over 11 amino acids. V was clipped by 6 bases and J by 8 bases, with 13 bases between them. Germline values: CDR1 SQVTM, CDR2 ANQGSEA. This clonotype was observed a few times. Sequenced material: PBMCs from the stem cell graft donor, taken from the stem cell graft. The source is a human donor who donated a stem cell graft to a child with acute lymphoblastic leukemia. The J gene is TRBJ1-2, the V gene TRBV29-1; D is perhaps TRBD1 (6 bases). The CDR3 coding sequence is TGCAGCGTCACGGGGGCAGAAGGCTACACCTTC. Residues: CSVTGAEGYTF.